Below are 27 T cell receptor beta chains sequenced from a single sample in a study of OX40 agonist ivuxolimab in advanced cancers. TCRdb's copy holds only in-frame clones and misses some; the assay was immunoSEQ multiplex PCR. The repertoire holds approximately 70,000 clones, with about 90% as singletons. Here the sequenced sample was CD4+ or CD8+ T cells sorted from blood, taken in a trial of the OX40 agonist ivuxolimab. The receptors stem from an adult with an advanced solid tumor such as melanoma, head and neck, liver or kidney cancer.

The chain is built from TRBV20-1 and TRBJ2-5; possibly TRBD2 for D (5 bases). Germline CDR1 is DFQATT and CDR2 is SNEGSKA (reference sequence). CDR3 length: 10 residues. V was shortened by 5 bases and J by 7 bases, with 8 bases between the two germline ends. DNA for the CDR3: TGCAGTGCTCTAGCCGGGACCCAGTACTTC. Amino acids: CSALAGTQYF.

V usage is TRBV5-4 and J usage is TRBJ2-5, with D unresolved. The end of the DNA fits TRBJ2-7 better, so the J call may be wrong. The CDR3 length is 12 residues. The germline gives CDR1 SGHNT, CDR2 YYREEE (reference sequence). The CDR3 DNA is TGTGCCAGCAGCTTCTATTCCTACGAGCAGTACTTC. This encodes CASSFYSYEQYF.

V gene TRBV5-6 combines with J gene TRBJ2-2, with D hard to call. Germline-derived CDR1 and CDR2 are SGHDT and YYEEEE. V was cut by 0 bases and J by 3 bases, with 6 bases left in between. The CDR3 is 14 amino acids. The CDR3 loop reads CASSLGMDTGELFF. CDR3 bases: TGTGCCAGCAGCTTGGGGATGGACACCGGGGAGCTGTTTTTT.

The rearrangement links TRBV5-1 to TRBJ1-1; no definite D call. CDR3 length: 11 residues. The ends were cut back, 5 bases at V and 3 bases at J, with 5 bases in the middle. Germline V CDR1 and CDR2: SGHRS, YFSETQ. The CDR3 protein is CASSQDTEAFF. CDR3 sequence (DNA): TGCGCCAGCAGTCAGGACACTGAAGCTTTCTTT.

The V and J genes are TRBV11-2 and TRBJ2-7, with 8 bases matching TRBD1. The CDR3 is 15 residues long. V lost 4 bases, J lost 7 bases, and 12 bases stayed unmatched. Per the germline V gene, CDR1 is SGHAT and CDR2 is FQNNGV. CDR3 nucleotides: TGTGCCAGCAGCTCCGACCGGACAGGGACGGAGGAGCAGTACTTC. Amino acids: CASSSDRTGTEEQYF. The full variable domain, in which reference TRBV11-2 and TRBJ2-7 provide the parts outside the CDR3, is EAGVAQSPRYKIIEKRQSVAFWCNPISGHATLYWYQQILGQGPKLLIQFQNNGVVDDSQLPKDRFSAERLKGVDSTLKIQPAKLEDSAVYLCASSSDRTGTEEQYFGPGTRLTVT.

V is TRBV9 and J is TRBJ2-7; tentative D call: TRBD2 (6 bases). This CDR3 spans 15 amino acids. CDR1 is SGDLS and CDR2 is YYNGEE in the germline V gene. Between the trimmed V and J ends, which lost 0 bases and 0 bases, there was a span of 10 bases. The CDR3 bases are TGTGCCAGCAGCGTAGGGAGGGAGAGCTCCTACGAGCAGTACTTC. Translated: CASSVGRESSYEQYF.

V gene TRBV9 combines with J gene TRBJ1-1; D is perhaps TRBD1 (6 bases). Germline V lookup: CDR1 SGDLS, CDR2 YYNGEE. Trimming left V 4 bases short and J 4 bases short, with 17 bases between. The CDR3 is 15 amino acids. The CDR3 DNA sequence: TGTGCCAGCAGCCCCACAGGGAGTCGGGCCACTGAAGCTTTCTTT. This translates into CASSPTGSRATEAFF.

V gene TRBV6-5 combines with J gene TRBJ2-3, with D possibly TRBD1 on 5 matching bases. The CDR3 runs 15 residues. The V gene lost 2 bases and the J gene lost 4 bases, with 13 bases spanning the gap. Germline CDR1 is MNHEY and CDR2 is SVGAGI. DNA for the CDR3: TGTGCCAGCAGTTACGGGGCTCCAGGCCCAGATACGCAGTATTTT. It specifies CASSYGAPGPDTQYF.

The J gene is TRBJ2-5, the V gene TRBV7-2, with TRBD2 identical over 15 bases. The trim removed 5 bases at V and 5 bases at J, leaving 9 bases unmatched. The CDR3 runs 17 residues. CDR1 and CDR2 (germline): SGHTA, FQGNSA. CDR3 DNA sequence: TGTGCCAGCAGCCCAGGACTAGCGGGAGGGCCGTTGGAGACCCAGTACTTC. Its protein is CASSPGLAGGPLETQYF.

This chain's CDR3 is CASSLTSGGETQYF. DNA for the CDR3: TGTGCCAGCAGCTTAACTAGCGGGGGAGAGACCCAGTACTTC. The chain links TRBV7-9 to TRBJ2-5; TRBD2 matches at 11 bases. The trim removed 2 bases at V and 4 bases at J, leaving 0 bases unmatched. Looked up from germline, CDR1 is SEHNR and CDR2 is FQNEAQ (reference sequence). The CDR3 runs 14 residues.

The CDR3 DNA is TGTGCCAGCAGTTACTACAGGGGTAATGAAAAACTGTTTTTT. It encodes CASSYYRGNEKLFF. The chain links TRBV6-5 to TRBJ1-4, with 7 nucleotides matching TRBD1. This CDR3 comprises 14 residues. The germline CDR1 and CDR2 sequences are MNHEY and SVGAGI. Trimming at V came to 1 base and at J to 4 bases, leaving 0 bases not matched to a gene.

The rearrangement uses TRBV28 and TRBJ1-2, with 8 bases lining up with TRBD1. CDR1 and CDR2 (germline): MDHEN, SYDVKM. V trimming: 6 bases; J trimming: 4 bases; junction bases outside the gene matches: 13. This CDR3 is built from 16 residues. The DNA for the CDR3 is TGTGCCAGCAGCCTTTCCGGACAGGGTCGGATCTATGGCTACACCTTC. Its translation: CASSLSGQGRIYGYTF.

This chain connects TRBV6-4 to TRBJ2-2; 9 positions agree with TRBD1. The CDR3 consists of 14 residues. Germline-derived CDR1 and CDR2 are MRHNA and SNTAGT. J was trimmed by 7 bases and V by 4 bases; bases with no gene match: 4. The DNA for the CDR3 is TGTGCCAGCAGTGCACAGGGGGCGAGCGGGGAGCTGTTTTTT. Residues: CASSAQGASGELFF.

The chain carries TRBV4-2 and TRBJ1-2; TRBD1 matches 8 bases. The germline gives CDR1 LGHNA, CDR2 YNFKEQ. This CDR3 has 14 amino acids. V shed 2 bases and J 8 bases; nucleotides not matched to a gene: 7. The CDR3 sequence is CASSQLWTGYGYTF. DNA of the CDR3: TGTGCCAGCAGCCAATTATGGACAGGGTACGGCTACACCTTC.

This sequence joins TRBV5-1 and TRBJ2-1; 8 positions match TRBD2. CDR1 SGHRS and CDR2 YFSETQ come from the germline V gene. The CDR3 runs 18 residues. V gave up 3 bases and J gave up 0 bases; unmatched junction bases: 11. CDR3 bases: TGCGCCAGCAGCTCCCTGGGCAGCGGGGGTCACTCCTACAATGAGCAGTTCTTC. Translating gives CASSSLGSGGHSYNEQFF.

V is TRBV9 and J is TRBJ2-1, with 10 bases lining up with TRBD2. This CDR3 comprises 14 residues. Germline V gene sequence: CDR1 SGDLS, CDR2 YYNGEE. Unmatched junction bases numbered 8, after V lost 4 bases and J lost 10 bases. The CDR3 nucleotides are TGTGCCAGCAGCCCCGGGGAGCGGGGGGGGGAGCAGTTCTTC. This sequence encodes CASSPGERGGEQFF.

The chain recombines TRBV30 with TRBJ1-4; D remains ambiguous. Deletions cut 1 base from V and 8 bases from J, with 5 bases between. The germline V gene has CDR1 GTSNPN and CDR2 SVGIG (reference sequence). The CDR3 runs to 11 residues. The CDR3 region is CAWSEREKLFF. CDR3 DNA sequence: TGTGCCTGGAGTGAGCGCGAAAAACTGTTTTTT.

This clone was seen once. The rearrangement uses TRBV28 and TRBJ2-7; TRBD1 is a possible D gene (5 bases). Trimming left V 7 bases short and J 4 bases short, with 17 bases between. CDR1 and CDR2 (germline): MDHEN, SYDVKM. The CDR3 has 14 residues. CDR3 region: CASTLRQGSYEQYF. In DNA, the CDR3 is TGTGCCAGCACCCTCCGGCAGGGATCATACGAGCAGTACTTC.

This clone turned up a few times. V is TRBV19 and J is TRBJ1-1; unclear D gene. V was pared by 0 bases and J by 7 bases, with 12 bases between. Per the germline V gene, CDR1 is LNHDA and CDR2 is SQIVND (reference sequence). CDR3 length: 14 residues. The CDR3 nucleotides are TGTGCCAGTAGTATAGATGGATTATCGGGTGAAGCTTTCTTT. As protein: CASSIDGLSGEAFF.

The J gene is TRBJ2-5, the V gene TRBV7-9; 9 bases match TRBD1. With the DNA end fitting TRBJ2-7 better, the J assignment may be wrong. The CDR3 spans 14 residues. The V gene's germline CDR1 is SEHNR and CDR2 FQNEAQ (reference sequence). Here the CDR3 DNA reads TGTGCCAGCAGCCCCGGGACAGGGCTCTACGAGCAGTACTTC. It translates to CASSPGTGLYEQYF.

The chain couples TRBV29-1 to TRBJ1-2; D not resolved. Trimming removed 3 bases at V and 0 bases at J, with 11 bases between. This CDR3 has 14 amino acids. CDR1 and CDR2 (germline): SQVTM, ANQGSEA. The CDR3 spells CSVEGRLTNYGYTF. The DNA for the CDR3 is TGCAGCGTTGAGGGTCGGCTAACTAACTATGGCTACACCTTC.

The CDR3 DNA is TGCGCCAGCCGGTCGGGGGAAGAAGCTTTCTTT. This gives the protein CASRSGEEAFF. The rearrangement joins TRBV5-1 to TRBJ1-1; a possible D gene is TRBD1 (5 bases). The V end was cut by 7 bases, the J end by 8 bases, with 12 bases between. Germline CDR1 reads SGHRS; CDR2 reads YFSETQ. There are 11 residues in the CDR3.

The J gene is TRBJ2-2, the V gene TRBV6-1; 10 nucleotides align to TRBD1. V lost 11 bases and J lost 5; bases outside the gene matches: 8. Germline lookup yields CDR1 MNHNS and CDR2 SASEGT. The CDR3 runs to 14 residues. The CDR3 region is CAGRRGQGTGELFF. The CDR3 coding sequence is TGTGCCGGGAGGCGGGGACAGGGGACCGGGGAGCTGTTTTTT.

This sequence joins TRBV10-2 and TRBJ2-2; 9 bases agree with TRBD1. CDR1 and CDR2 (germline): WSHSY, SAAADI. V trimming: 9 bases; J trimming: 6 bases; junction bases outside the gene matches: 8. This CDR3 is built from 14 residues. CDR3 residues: CASIRGQGSGELFF. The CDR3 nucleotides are TGCGCCAGTATCCGAGGACAGGGGTCCGGGGAGCTGTTTTTT.

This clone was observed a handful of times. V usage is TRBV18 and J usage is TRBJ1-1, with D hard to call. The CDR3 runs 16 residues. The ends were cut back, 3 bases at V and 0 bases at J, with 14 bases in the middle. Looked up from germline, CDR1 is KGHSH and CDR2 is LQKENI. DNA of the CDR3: TGTGCCAGCTCACCTCAGGAGCTAGTCATGAACACTGAAGCTTTCTTT. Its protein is CASSPQELVMNTEAFF.

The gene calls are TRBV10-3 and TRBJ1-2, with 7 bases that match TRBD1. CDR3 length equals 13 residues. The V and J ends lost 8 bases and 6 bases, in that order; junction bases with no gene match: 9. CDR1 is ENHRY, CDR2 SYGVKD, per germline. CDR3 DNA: TGTGCCATCGGTAAACAGGGGTACGATGGCTACACCTTC. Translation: CAIGKQGYDGYTF.

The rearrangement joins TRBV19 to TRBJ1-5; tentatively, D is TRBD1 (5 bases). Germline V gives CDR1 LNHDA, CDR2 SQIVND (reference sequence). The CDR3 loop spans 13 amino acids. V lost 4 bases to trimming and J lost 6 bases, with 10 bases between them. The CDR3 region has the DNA TGTGCCAGTAGTACCGCAGGGACTCAGCCCCAGCATTTT. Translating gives CASSTAGTQPQHF.